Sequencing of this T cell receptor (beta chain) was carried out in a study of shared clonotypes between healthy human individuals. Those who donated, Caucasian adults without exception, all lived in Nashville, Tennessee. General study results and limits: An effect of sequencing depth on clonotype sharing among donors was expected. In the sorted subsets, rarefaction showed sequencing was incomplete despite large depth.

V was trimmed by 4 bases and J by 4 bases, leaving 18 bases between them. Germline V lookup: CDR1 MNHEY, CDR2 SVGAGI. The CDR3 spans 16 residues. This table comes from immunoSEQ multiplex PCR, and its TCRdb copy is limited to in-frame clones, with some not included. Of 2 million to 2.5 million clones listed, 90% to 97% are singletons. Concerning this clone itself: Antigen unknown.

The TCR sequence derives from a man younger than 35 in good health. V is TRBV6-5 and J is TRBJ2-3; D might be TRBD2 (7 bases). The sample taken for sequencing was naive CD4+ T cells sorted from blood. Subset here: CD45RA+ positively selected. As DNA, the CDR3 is TGTGCCAGCAGTTCGCCCGGGGGGCGAGGCTCAGATACGCAGTATTTT. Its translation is CASSSPGGRGSDTQYF.